Below are 18 T cell receptor beta chains sequenced from a single sample in a study of T cells expressing NK-cell markers. TCRdb processed the 5' RACE reads again and assigns one entry to each CDR3 protein, with no DNA. The table lists about 260,000 distinct CDR3 sequences. Sequencing used blood T cells: a sorted CD56 or NKG2C T cell subset, CD4+ or CD8+ T cells, or bulk PBMC T cells (not recorded which). Receptors were obtained from a woman aged 18 to 75 in good health.

The chain uses TRBV29-1 and TRBJ2-7. This CDR3 region has 14 residues. CDR1 SQVTM and CDR2 ANQGSEA come from the germline V gene. The CDR3 protein is CSVGSAEMLGEQYF.

The V and J genes are TRBV18 and TRBJ2-6. The V gene's germline CDR1 is KGHSH and CDR2 LQKENI. There are 15 residues in the CDR3. The chain's CDR3 is CASSPTGAGANVLTF. The full variable domain, in which reference TRBV18 and TRBJ2-6 provide the parts outside the CDR3, is NAGVMQNPRHLVRRRGQEARLRCSPMKGHSHVYWYRQLPEEGLKFMVYLQKENIIDESGMPKERFSAEFPKEGPSILRIQQVVRGDSAAYFCASSPTGAGANVLTFGAGSRLTVL.

The CDR3: CASSHYPGTSGSYNEQFF. The chain couples TRBV7-3 to TRBJ2-1; as DNA is missing, the TRBD2 call by TCRdb cannot be tested. The CDR3 has 18 residues. In germline, CDR1 is SGHTA, CDR2 FQGTGA.

The chain recombines TRBV19 with TRBJ2-7; TCRdb indicates TRBD1, and absent DNA this call remains unverified. Germline CDR1 and CDR2: LNHDA and SQIVND (reference sequence). The CDR3 consists of 15 residues. CDR3 loop: CASREGQGRNYEQYF.

The genes are TRBV7-9 and TRBJ1-4. This CDR3 contains 13 residues. Germline V gene data show CDR1 as SEHNR and CDR2 as FQNEAQ (reference sequence). The CDR3 sequence: CASSRGIGEKLFF.

V and J are TRBV5-4 and TRBJ2-3; the TRBD1 assignment by TCRdb is unverifiable without DNA. This CDR3 is built from 15 residues. Germline V lookup: CDR1 SGHNT, CDR2 YYREEE (reference sequence). The CDR3 loop is CASSSRTDSTDTQYF.

Here the CDR3 reads CASSLTAGNNSPLHF. This chain uses TRBV7-3 with TRBJ1-6. Germline V gene lookup returns CDR1 SGHTA and CDR2 FQGTGA. The length of the CDR3 is 15 residues.

The CDR3 region is CASSFLEGSYNEQFF. The J gene is TRBJ2-1, the V gene TRBV12-3 or TRBV12-4. The CDR3 loop spans 15 amino acids.

CDR3: CASSRGQQQETQYF. This chain joins TRBV12-3 or TRBV12-4 and TRBJ2-5; the D gene TCRdb calls, TRBD1, cannot be checked with no DNA. CDR3 length: 14 amino acids.

The V and J genes are TRBV5-5 and TRBJ1-4. This CDR3 spans 17 amino acids. Germline CDR1 reads SGHKS; CDR2 reads YYEKEE (reference sequence). The CDR3 loop is CASSLVSPREPGEKLFF. The full variable domain, its missing parts supplied by reference TRBV5-5 and TRBJ1-4, is DAGVTQSPTHLIKTRGQQVTLRCSPISGHKSVSWYQQVLGQGPQFIFQYYEKEERGRGNFPDRFSARQFPNYSSELNVNALLLGDSALYLCASSLVSPREPGEKLFFGSGTQLSVL.

The chain combines TRBV27 with TRBJ1-3; TCRdb designates TRBD1, a call that cannot be tested without DNA. CDR3 length: 15 residues. CDR1 MNHEY and CDR2 SMNVEV come from the germline V gene (reference sequence). CDR3: CASSSPTATGNTIYF.

CDR3: CASSIEQGGDIQYF. The J gene is TRBJ2-4, the V gene TRBV19; there is no DNA to check the TCRdb D call of TRBD1. Germline V gene data show CDR1 as LNHDA and CDR2 as SQIVND (reference sequence). The CDR3 contains 14 residues.

The chain uses TRBV11-2 and TRBJ1-1; TCRdb's D call, TRBD1, is unchecked because there is no DNA. The CDR3 length is 14 residues. Germline assignment: CDR1 SGHAT and CDR2 FQNNGV. CDR3 region: CASSLAGGNTEAFF. The full variable domain, completed using reference TRBV11-2 and TRBJ1-1, is EAGVAQSPRYKIIEKRQSVAFWCNPISGHATLYWYQQILGQGPKLLIQFQNNGVVDDSQLPKDRFSAERLKGVDSTLKIQPAKLEDSAVYLCASSLAGGNTEAFFGQGTRLTVV.

This rearrangement joins TRBV7-2 to TRBJ1-2. Germline V CDR1 and CDR2: SGHTA, FQGNSA. The CDR3 totals 15 residues. CDR3 protein: CASSLAGRWSYGSTF.

The genes are TRBV7-2 and TRBJ1-1. CDR1 and CDR2 from the germline V gene are SGHTA and FQGNSA. The CDR3 covers 14 residues. The CDR3 protein is CASSLQSSGTEAFF.

The J gene is TRBJ2-7, the V gene TRBV7-9; TCRdb returns TRBD1, unconfirmable since there is no DNA. The CDR3 runs to 15 residues. Germline V gene lookup returns CDR1 SEHNR and CDR2 FQNEAQ (reference sequence). The CDR3 loop reads CASSPRGMSSYEQYF. Together with reference TRBV7-9 and TRBJ2-7, the CDR3 gives the full variable domain: DTGVSQNPRHKITKRGQNVTFRCDPISEHNRLYWYRQTLGQGPEFLTYFQNEAQLEKSRLLSDRFSAERPKGSFSTLEIQRTEQGDSAMYLCASSPRGMSSYEQYFGPGTRLTVT.

The rearrangement links TRBV29-1 to TRBJ2-3; TCRdb gives TRBD1 as the D gene, but with no DNA this cannot be confirmed. This CDR3 comprises 14 residues. Per germline, CDR1 SQVTM and CDR2 ANQGSEA. This CDR3 reads CSVEGGPGTDTQYF.

The J gene is TRBJ2-1, the V gene TRBV5-4. The CDR3 contains 13 residues. Looked up from germline, CDR1 is SGHNT and CDR2 is YYREEE (reference sequence). CDR3 amino acids: CASSLEVYNEQFF.